This T cell receptor beta chain was captured in a study of cytomegalovirus exposure and HLA in healthy donors. PCR amplification relied on 60 Vbeta primers (plus 13 Jbeta primers). The protocol was immunoSEQ multiplex PCR, while the TCRdb copy is restricted to in-frame clones and leaves out a portion. The sample records approximately 170,000 clones, 85% being singletons. The V end was cut by 3 bases, the J end by 7 bases, with 19 bases between. Germline lookup yields CDR1 SGDLS and CDR2 YYNGEE. This CDR3 has 15 residues. Study-wide points: In all likelihood, a cluster of highly shared sequence variants was a sequencing artifact.

In the case of this clone: No antigen is known for it.

This TCR came from a boy aged 2 to 9 in good health and CMV-seronegative. The sample taken for sequencing was PBMCs. V gene TRBV9 combines with J gene TRBJ1-2; D might be TRBD1 (5 bases). CDR3 sequence reads: CASSGYDGRGVGYTF. Written as DNA, the CDR3 is TGTGCCAGCAGCGGCTATGACGGAAGGGGTGTTGGCTACACCTTC.